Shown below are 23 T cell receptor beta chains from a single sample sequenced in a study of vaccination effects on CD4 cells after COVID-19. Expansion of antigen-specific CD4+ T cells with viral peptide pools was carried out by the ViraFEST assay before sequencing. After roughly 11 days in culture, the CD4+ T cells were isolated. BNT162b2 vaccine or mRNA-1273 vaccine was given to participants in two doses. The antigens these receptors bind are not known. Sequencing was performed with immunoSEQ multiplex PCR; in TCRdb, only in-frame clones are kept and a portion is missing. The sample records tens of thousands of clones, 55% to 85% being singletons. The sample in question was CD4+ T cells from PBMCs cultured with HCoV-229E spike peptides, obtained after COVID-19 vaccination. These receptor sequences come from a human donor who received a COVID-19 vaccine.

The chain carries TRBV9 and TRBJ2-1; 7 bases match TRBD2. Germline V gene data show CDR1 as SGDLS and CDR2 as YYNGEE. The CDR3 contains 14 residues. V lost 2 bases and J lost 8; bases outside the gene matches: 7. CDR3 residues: CASSVRTRGDEQFF. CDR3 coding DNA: TGTGCCAGCAGCGTTCGGACTAGGGGCGATGAGCAGTTCTTC.

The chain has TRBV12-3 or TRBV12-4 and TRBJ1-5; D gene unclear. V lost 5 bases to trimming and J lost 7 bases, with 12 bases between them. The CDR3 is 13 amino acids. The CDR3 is CASSRRDGQPQHF. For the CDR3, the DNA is TGTGCCAGCAGTAGGAGGGATGGACAGCCCCAGCATTTT.

For the CDR3, the DNA is TGTGCCAGCTCACCGCTTAGGGGCGACTATGGCTACACCTTC. Translating gives CASSPLRGDYGYTF. The chain carries TRBV18 and TRBJ1-2, with D perhaps TRBD1 (5 bases). Germline lookup yields CDR1 KGHSH and CDR2 LQKENI. The CDR3 covers 14 residues. Deletions cut 3 bases from V and 3 bases from J, with 11 bases between.

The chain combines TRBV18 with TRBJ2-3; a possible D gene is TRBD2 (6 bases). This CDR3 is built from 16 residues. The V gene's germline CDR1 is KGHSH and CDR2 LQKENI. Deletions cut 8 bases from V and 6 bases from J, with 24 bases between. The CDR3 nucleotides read TGTGCCAGCCCACGCTGTGTTACCCATCGGGGGGATACGCAGTATTTT. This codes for CASPRCVTHRGDTQYF.

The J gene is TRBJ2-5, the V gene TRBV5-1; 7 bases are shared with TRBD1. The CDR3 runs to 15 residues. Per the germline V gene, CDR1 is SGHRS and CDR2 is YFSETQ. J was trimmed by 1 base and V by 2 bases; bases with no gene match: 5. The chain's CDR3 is CASSFLGQSQETQYF. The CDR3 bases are TGCGCCAGCAGCTTCCTGGGACAGTCCCAAGAGACCCAGTACTTC.

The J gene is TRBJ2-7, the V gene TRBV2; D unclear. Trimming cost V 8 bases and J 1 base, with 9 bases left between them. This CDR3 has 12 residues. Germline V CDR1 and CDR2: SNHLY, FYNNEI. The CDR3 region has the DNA TGTGCCAGCTCAGGCAGATCCTACGAGCAGTACGTC. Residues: CASSGRSYEQYV.

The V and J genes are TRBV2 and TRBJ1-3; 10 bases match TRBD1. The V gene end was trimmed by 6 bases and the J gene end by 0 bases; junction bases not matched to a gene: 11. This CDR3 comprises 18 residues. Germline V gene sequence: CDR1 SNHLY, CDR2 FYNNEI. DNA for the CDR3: TGTGCCAGCAGCGCGGGACAGGGGAAAACCTTCTCTGGAAACACCATATATTTT. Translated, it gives CASSAGQGKTFSGNTIYF. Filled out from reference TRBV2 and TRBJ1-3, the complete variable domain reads EPEVTQTPSHQVTQMGQEVILRCVPISNHLYFYWYRQILGQKVEFLVSFYNNEISEKSEIFDDQFSVERPDGSNFTLKIRSTKLEDSAMYFCASSAGQGKTFSGNTIYFGEGSWLTVV.

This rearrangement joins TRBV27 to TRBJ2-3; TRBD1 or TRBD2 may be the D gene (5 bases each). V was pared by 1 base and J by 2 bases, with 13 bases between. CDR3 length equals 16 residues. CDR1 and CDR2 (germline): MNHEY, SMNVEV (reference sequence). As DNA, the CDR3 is TGTGCCAGCAGTTTATTGGGGGATGCGGCCACAGATACGCAGTATTTT. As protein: CASSLLGDAATDTQYF.

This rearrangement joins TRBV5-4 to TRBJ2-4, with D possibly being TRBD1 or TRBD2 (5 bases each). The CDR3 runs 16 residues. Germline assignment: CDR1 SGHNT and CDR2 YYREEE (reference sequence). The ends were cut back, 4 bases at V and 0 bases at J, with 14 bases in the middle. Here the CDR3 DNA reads TGTGCCAGCAGCACCGCCGGGGCACTAGCCAAAAACATTCAGTACTTC. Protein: CASSTAGALAKNIQYF. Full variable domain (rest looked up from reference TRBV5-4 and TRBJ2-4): ETGVTQSPTHLIKTRGQQVTLRCSSQSGHNTVSWYQQALGQGPQFIFQYYREEENGRGNFPPRFSGLQFPNYSSELNVNALELDDSALYLCASSTAGALAKNIQYFGAGTRLSVL.

The CDR3 loop reads CASSLTGGSYEQYV. CDR3 nucleotides: TGTGCCAGCAGCTTAACAGGGGGGTCCTACGAGCAGTACGTC. This chain uses TRBV7-3 with TRBJ2-7; either TRBD1 or TRBD2 may fit D (6 bases each). Trimming left V 0 bases short and J 1 base short, with 7 bases between. CDR1 is SGHTA, CDR2 FQGTGA, per germline. CDR3 length equals 14 residues.

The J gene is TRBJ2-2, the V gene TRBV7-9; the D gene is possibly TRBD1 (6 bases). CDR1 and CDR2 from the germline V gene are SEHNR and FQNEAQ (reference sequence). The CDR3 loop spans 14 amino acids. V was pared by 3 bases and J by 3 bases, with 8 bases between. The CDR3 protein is CASSLDSYTGELFF. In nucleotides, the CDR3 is TGTGCCAGCAGCTTGGACAGCTACACCGGGGAGCTGTTTTTT.

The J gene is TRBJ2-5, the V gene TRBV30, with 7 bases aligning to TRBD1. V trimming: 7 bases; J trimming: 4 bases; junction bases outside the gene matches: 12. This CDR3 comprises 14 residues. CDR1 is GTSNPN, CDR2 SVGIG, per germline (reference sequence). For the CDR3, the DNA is TGTGCCTTCTCGACAGGGAGCGCCGGAGAGACCCAGTACTTC. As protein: CAFSTGSAGETQYF.

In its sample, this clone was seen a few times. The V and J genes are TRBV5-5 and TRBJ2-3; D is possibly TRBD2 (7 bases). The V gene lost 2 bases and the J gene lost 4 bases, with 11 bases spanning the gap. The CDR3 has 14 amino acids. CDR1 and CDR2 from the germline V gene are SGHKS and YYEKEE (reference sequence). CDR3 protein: CASSFTGRADTQYF. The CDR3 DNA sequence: TGTGCCAGCAGCTTCACAGGGAGGGCAGATACGCAGTATTTT.

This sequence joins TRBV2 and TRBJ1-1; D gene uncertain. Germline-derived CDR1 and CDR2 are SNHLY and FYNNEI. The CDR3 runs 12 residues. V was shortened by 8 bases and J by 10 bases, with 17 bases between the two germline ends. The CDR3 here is CASGPSSGRAFF. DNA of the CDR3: TGTGCCAGCGGACCAAGCTCGGGGAGAGCTTTCTTT.

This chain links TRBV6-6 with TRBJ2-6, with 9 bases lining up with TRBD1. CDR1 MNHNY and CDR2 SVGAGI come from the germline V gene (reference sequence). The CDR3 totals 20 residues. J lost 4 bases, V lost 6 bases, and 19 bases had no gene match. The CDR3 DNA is TGTGCCAGCAGCCGGCCAGTGGTAGGACAGGGGTCGTGGGGGGCCAACGTCCTGACTTTC. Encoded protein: CASSRPVVGQGSWGANVLTF.

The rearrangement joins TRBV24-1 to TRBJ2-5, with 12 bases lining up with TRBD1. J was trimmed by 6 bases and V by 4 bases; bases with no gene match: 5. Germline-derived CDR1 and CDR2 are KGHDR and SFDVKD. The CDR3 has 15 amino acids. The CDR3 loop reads CATSDPGTGGKTQYF. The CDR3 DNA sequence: TGTGCCACCAGTGACCCCGGGACAGGGGGCAAGACCCAGTACTTC.

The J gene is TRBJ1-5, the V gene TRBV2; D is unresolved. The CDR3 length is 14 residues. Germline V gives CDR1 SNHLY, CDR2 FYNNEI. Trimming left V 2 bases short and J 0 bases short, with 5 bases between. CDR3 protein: CASSEIYSNQPQHF. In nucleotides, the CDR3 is TGTGCCAGCAGTGAAATCTATAGCAATCAGCCCCAGCATTTT. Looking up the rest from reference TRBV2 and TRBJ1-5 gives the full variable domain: EPEVTQTPSHQVTQMGQEVILRCVPISNHLYFYWYRQILGQKVEFLVSFYNNEISEKSEIFDDQFSVERPDGSNFTLKIRSTKLEDSAMYFCASSEIYSNQPQHFGDGTRLSIL.

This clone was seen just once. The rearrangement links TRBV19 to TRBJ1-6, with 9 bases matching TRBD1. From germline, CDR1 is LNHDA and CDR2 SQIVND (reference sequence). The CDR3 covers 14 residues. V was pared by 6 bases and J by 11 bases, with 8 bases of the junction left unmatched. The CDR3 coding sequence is TGTGCCAGTAGACAGGGGGCGCGGATGGCACCCCTCCACTTT. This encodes CASRQGARMAPLHF.

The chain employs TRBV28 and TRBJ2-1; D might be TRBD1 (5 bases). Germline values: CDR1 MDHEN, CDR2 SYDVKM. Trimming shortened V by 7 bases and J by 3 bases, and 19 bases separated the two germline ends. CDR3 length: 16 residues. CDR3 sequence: CASTRPQAQYYNEQFF. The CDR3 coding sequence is TGTGCCAGCACCCGCCCACAGGCCCAATACTACAATGAGCAGTTCTTC. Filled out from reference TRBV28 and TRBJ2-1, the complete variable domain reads DVKVTQSSRYLVKRTGEKVFLECVQDMDHENMFWYRQDPGLGLRLIYFSYDVKMKEKGDIPEGYSVSREKKERFSLILESASTNQTSMYLCASTRPQAQYYNEQFFGPGTRLTVL.

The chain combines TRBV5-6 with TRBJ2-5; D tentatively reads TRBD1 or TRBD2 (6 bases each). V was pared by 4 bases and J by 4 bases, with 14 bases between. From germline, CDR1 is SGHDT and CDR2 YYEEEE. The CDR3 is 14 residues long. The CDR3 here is CASSLGGSGETQYF. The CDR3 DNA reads TGTGCCAGCAGCCTGGGGGGCTCGGGAGAGACCCAGTACTTC.

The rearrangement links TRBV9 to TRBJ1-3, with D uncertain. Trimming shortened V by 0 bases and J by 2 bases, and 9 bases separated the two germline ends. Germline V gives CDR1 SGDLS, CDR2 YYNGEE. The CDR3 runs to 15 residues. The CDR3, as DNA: TGTGCCAGCAGCGTAGGTTCTATTCCTGGAAACACCATATATTTT. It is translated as CASSVGSIPGNTIYF.

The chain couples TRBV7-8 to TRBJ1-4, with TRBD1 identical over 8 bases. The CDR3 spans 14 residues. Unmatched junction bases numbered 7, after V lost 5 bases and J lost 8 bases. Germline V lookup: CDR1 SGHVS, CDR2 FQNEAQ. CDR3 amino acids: CASSRGQGREKLFF. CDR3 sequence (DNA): TGTGCCAGCAGCCGAGGACAGGGTCGGGAAAAACTGTTTTTT.

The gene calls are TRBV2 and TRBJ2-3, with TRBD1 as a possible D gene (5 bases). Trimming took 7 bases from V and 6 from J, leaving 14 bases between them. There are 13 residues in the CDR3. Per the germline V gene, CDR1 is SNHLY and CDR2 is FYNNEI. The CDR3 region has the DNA TGTGCCAGCACCCTTAGACAGACGGATACGCAGTATTTT. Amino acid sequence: CASTLRQTDTQYF. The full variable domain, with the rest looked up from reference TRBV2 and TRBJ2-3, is EPEVTQTPSHQVTQMGQEVILRCVPISNHLYFYWYRQILGQKVEFLVSFYNNEISEKSEIFDDQFSVERPDGSNFTLKIRSTKLEDSAMYFCASTLRQTDTQYFGPGTRLTVL.